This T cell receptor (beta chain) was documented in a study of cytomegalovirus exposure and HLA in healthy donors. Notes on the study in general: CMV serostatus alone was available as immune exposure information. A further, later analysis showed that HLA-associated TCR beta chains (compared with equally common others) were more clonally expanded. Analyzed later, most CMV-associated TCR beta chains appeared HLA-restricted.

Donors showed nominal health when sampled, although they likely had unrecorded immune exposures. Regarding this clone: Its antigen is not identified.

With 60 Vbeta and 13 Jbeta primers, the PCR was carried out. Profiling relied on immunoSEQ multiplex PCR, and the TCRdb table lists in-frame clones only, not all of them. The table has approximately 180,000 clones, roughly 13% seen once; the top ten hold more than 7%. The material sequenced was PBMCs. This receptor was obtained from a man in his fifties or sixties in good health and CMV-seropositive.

The CDR3: CASSRGGSNEKLFF. CDR3 coding DNA: TGTGCCAGCTCACGGGGAGGATCTAATGAAAAACTGTTTTTT. The chain uses TRBV18 and TRBJ1-4; D gene uncertain. CDR1 KGHSH and CDR2 LQKENI come from the germline V gene. V was cut by 4 bases and J by 3 bases, with 9 bases left in between. This CDR3 spans 14 amino acids.